This T cell receptor beta chain was identified during a study of identical twins. Each CDR3 protein is one row after TCRdb ran MiXCR on the 5' RACE reads. The table lists about 280,000 distinct CDR3 sequences, roughly 8.6% of them singletons. This clonotype was seen a handful of times. The CDR3 covers 15 residues. The V and J ends lost 6 bases and 2 bases, in that order; junction bases with no gene match: 6. CDR1 is MRHNA, CDR2 SNTAGT, per germline. These data were likewise used in another study, on yellow fever vaccine responses in identical twins.

The sequence was obtained from a woman aged 18-29 years in good health. Input material: memory (CD45RO+) T cells sorted from blood. The chain combines TRBV6-4 with TRBJ2-5; 10 positions agree with TRBD2. CDR3: CASSAVAGGQETQYF. The DNA of the CDR3 is TGTGCCAGCAGCGCAGTAGCGGGGGGACAAGAGACCCAGTACTTC.